Below are 32 T cell receptor beta chains sequenced from a single sample in a study of cytomegalovirus exposure and HLA in healthy donors. 60 Vbeta and 13 Jbeta primers were used in PCR. The data were produced by immunoSEQ multiplex PCR, yet TCRdb's version contains in-frame clones alone and is incomplete. The data show about 140,000 clones, 70% to 85% seen once. The sample taken for sequencing was PBMCs. The receptors stem from a woman between 40 and 50 years old in good health and CMV-seronegative.

J is TRBJ2-6 and V is TRBV4-3; 7 bases fit TRBD1. V lost 0 bases, J lost 2 bases, and 4 bases stayed unmatched. The CDR3 extends over 17 amino acids. Germline V gives CDR1 LGHNA, CDR2 YSLEER. Here the CDR3 DNA reads TGCGCCAGCAGCCAAGAGCCGGGACAGACTGGGGCCAACGTCCTGACTTTC. Translated: CASSQEPGQTGANVLTF.

The chain links TRBV7-9 to TRBJ2-7; TRBD2 aligns across 7 bases. The CDR3 has 17 amino acids. Germline V CDR1 and CDR2: SEHNR, FQNEAQ (reference sequence). V shed 2 bases, J shed 3 bases, and the junction held 13 bases outside the gene matches. CDR3 region: CASSLWGLAGVSYEQYF. In nucleotides, the CDR3 is TGTGCCAGCAGCTTATGGGGTCTTGCGGGAGTAAGCTACGAGCAGTACTTC.

For the CDR3, the DNA is TGTGCCAGCAGTTTATATACTAGCGGGAGGAACGAGCAGTACTTC. It translates to CASSLYTSGRNEQYF. The rearrangement links TRBV28 to TRBJ2-7; 12 bases agree with TRBD2. The V segment lost 1 base and the J segment 5 bases; nucleotides outside the gene matches: 3. CDR3 length: 15 amino acids. Germline lookup yields CDR1 MDHEN and CDR2 SYDVKM.

This rearrangement joins TRBV28 to TRBJ1-4; tentatively, D is TRBD1 (6 bases). Deletions cut 8 bases from V and 5 bases from J, with 12 bases between. This CDR3 spans 13 amino acids. The germline CDR1 and CDR2 sequences are MDHEN and SYDVKM. CDR3 region: CASQDSQNEKLFF. In DNA, the CDR3 is TGTGCCAGCCAGGACAGCCAGAATGAAAAACTGTTTTTT.

This sequence joins TRBV28 and TRBJ2-5; 7 positions agree with TRBD1. Germline V lookup: CDR1 MDHEN, CDR2 SYDVKM. Trimming at V came to 6 bases and at J to 5 bases, leaving 9 bases not matched to a gene. The CDR3 covers 14 residues. This CDR3 reads CASRTPTGSETQYF. CDR3 DNA sequence: TGTGCCAGCAGAACCCCGACAGGGTCGGAGACCCAGTACTTC.

V and J are TRBV5-1 and TRBJ1-6; D is perhaps TRBD1 (5 bases). Trimming took 2 bases from V and 8 from J, leaving 14 bases between them. The CDR3 spans 15 residues. Germline assignment: CDR1 SGHRS and CDR2 YFSETQ. The CDR3, as DNA: TGCGCCAGCAGCTTTATCCCAGGGAGGGATTCACCCCTCCACTTT. Residues: CASSFIPGRDSPLHF. Full variable domain (remainder filled in from reference TRBV5-1 and TRBJ1-6): KAGVTQTPRYLIKTRGQQVTLSCSPISGHRSVSWYQQTPGQGLQFLFEYFSETQRNKGNFPGRFSGRQFSNSRSEMNVSTLELGDSALYLCASSFIPGRDSPLHFGNGTRLTVT.

The CDR3 DNA is TGTGCCAGCAGTTTAGTACTAGCGGGAGTCCGGGCCATTCAGTACTTC. Amino acid sequence: CASSLVLAGVRAIQYF. V usage is TRBV28 and J usage is TRBJ2-4, with 11 positions matching TRBD2. The CDR3 extends over 16 amino acids. The ends lost 2 bases at V and 9 bases at J; junction bases unmatched: 9. Germline V lookup: CDR1 MDHEN, CDR2 SYDVKM. The full variable domain, completed using reference TRBV28 and TRBJ2-4, is DVKVTQSSRYLVKRTGEKVFLECVQDMDHENMFWYRQDPGLGLRLIYFSYDVKMKEKGDIPEGYSVSREKKERFSLILESASTNQTSMYLCASSLVLAGVRAIQYFGAGTRLSVL.

This rearrangement joins TRBV11-2 to TRBJ2-5; D is perhaps TRBD1 (7 bases). The V and J ends lost 3 bases and 5 bases respectively, with 16 bases between them. CDR1 is SGHAT and CDR2 is FQNNGV in the germline V gene. There are 15 residues in the CDR3. CDR3 DNA sequence: TGTGCCAGCAGCTTCGAGAGACAGGGAGGTGAGACCCAGTACTTC. Protein sequence: CASSFERQGGETQYF.

The chain has TRBV6-5 and TRBJ1-5; D remains unclear. V lost 0 bases and J lost 6, with 12 bases in between. The CDR3 spans 15 residues. Germline values: CDR1 MNHEY, CDR2 SVGAGI. The CDR3 DNA is TGTGCCAGCAGTTACTCGGCGGAGGGTAGTCAGCCCCAGCATTTT. Protein product: CASSYSAEGSQPQHF.

V usage is TRBV6-1 and J usage is TRBJ2-2; TRBD1 agrees at 7 bases. The CDR3 has 14 residues. The V segment lost 8 bases and the J segment 5 bases; nucleotides outside the gene matches: 8. Germline CDR1 is MNHNS and CDR2 is SASEGT. The CDR3 DNA follows: TGTGCCAGCTCAAAACTACAGGGGACCGGGGAGCTGTTTTTT. As protein: CASSKLQGTGELFF.

This clone has a single count. The chain couples TRBV19 to TRBJ1-1; 7 bases are a match to TRBD1. The CDR3 sequence is 13 residues long. The germline gives CDR1 LNHDA, CDR2 SQIVND (reference sequence). The V segment lost 7 bases and the J segment 5 bases; nucleotides outside the gene matches: 7. This CDR3 is CASKAGGYTEAFF. CDR3 sequence (DNA): TGTGCCAGTAAGGCAGGGGGTTATACTGAAGCTTTCTTT. Filled out from reference TRBV19 and TRBJ1-1, the complete variable domain reads DGGITQSPKYLFRKEGQNVTLSCEQNLNHDAMYWYRQDPGQGLRLIYYSQIVNDFQKGDIAEGYSVSREKKESFPLTVTSAQKNPTAFYLCASKAGGYTEAFFGQGTRLTVV.

This clone was picked up one time. The chain couples TRBV5-1 to TRBJ1-2; D is perhaps TRBD1 (6 bases). Trimming took 0 bases from V and 7 from J, leaving 10 bases between them. CDR1 is SGHRS and CDR2 is YFSETQ in the germline V gene. The CDR3 loop spans 13 amino acids. CDR3 sequence: CASSLDRAPGYTF. The CDR3, as DNA: TGCGCCAGCAGCTTGGACAGGGCCCCTGGCTACACCTTC.

This chain links TRBV5-6 with TRBJ2-7, with D hard to call. The CDR3 is 15 residues long. Germline CDR1 and CDR2: SGHDT and YYEEEE. Trimming removed 2 bases at V and 0 bases at J, with 12 bases between. CDR3 nucleotides: TGTGCCAGCAGCTTTCAGGTTAACCCCTCCTACGAGCAGTACTTC. It is translated as CASSFQVNPSYEQYF.

This sequence joins TRBV7-2 and TRBJ1-1; TRBD1 is a possible D gene (6 bases). The CDR3 sequence is 16 residues long. Germline lookup yields CDR1 SGHTA and CDR2 FQGNSA. V was cut by 0 bases and J by 4 bases, with 15 bases left in between. CDR3 sequence (DNA): TGTGCCAGCAGCTTAGCGCGGGGGGCGCTGGGCACTGAAGCTTTCTTT. It is translated as CASSLARGALGTEAFF. Filled out from reference TRBV7-2 and TRBJ1-1, the complete variable domain reads GAGVSQSPSNKVTEKGKDVELRCDPISGHTALYWYRQSLGQGLEFLIYFQGNSAPDKSGLPSDRFSAERTGGSVSTLTIQRTQQEDSAVYLCASSLARGALGTEAFFGQGTRLTVV.

CDR3 sequence: CASSLVPGASTDTQYF. In DNA, the CDR3 is TGCGCCAGCAGCTTGGTGCCAGGGGCCAGCACAGATACGCAGTATTTT. The chain joins TRBV5-1 to TRBJ2-3; D may be TRBD1 (6 bases). CDR1 and CDR2 from the germline V gene are SGHRS and YFSETQ. The CDR3 extends over 16 amino acids. Trimming left V 0 bases short and J 0 bases short, with 11 bases between. Full variable domain (remainder filled in from reference TRBV5-1 and TRBJ2-3): KAGVTQTPRYLIKTRGQQVTLSCSPISGHRSVSWYQQTPGQGLQFLFEYFSETQRNKGNFPGRFSGRQFSNSRSEMNVSTLELGDSALYLCASSLVPGASTDTQYFGPGTRLTVL.

The chain is built from TRBV11-2 and TRBJ2-3, with no clear D. The germline gives CDR1 SGHAT, CDR2 FQNNGV. Trimming took 2 bases from V and 11 from J, leaving 17 bases between them. The CDR3 totals 14 residues. CDR3 loop: CASSLQTPVGQQYF. CDR3 bases: TGTGCCAGCAGCTTACAGACACCCGTGGGCCAGCAGTATTTT.

This clone was seen once. This chain uses TRBV28 with TRBJ1-1; 7 positions agree with TRBD1. V shed 3 bases and J 2 bases; nucleotides not matched to a gene: 3. The CDR3 extends over 14 amino acids. Germline values: CDR1 MDHEN, CDR2 SYDVKM. In nucleotides, the CDR3 is TGTGCCAGCAGTTTGCAGGGGGGCAACACTGAAGCTTTCTTT. This encodes CASSLQGGNTEAFF.

This rearrangement joins TRBV7-2 to TRBJ2-6, with a weak D call TRBD2 (6 bases). This CDR3 region has 16 residues. Germline CDR1 reads SGHTA; CDR2 reads FQGNSA. V dropped 5 bases and J dropped 1 base, with 12 bases sitting between them. The DNA of the CDR3 is TGTGCCAGCAGCACACCCGGAGGGTCTGGGGCCAACGTCCTGACTTTC. Translation: CASSTPGGSGANVLTF. Full variable domain (remainder filled in from reference TRBV7-2 and TRBJ2-6): GAGVSQSPSNKVTEKGKDVELRCDPISGHTALYWYRQSLGQGLEFLIYFQGNSAPDKSGLPSDRFSAERTGGSVSTLTIQRTQQEDSAVYLCASSTPGGSGANVLTFGAGSRLTVL.

The chain uses TRBV4-3 and TRBJ1-5; D might be TRBD1 (6 bases). Germline V gene sequence: CDR1 LGHNA, CDR2 YSLEER. This CDR3 contains 15 residues. V was cut by 0 bases and J by 2 bases, with 8 bases left in between. CDR3 loop: CASSQDPGGNQPQHF. The CDR3 DNA is TGCGCCAGCAGCCAAGATCCAGGGGGCAATCAGCCCCAGCATTTT.

The CDR3 protein is CASSVGLAGWEQYF. The CDR3 DNA reads TGTGCCAGTAGTGTCGGACTAGCGGGATGGGAGCAGTACTTC. The chain couples TRBV19 to TRBJ2-7; 12 bases fit TRBD2. V shed 5 bases, J shed 7 bases, and the junction held 6 bases outside the gene matches. The CDR3 totals 14 residues. CDR1 is LNHDA and CDR2 is SQIVND in the germline V gene (reference sequence).

The chain combines TRBV4-1 with TRBJ2-1; 11 bases are a match to TRBD2. With V trimmed by 4 bases and J by 12 bases, 2 bases remained unmatched. Germline V gives CDR1 MGHRA, CDR2 YSYEKL. This CDR3 region has 12 residues. The DNA for the CDR3 is TGCGCCAGCAGCCGACTAGCGGGACGGCAGTTCTTC. The encoded protein is CASSRLAGRQFF.

The chain carries TRBV7-9 and TRBJ2-1; D might be TRBD2 (6 bases). This CDR3 is built from 15 residues. The V and J ends lost 4 bases and 0 bases respectively, with 10 bases between them. From germline, CDR1 is SEHNR and CDR2 FQNEAQ (reference sequence). The CDR3 sequence: CASSSHGSSYNEQFF. CDR3 DNA sequence: TGTGCCAGCAGCTCCCACGGGAGCTCCTACAATGAGCAGTTCTTC. Full variable domain (rest looked up from reference TRBV7-9 and TRBJ2-1): DTGVSQNPRHKITKRGQNVTFRCDPISEHNRLYWYRQTLGQGPEFLTYFQNEAQLEKSRLLSDRFSAERPKGSFSTLEIQRTEQGDSAMYLCASSSHGSSYNEQFFGPGTRLTVL.

The chain links TRBV11-2 to TRBJ2-2; 10 nucleotides align to TRBD2. The germline gives CDR1 SGHAT, CDR2 FQNNGV. Unmatched junction bases numbered 9, after V lost 2 bases and J lost 3 bases. The length of the CDR3 is 18 residues. CDR3 loop: CASSLTGLAGVDTGELFF. In DNA form, the CDR3 reads TGTGCCAGCAGCTTAACTGGCCTAGCGGGAGTTGACACCGGGGAGCTGTTTTTT.

The rearrangement links TRBV6-6 to TRBJ1-6; 8 nucleotides match TRBD1. The V gene's germline CDR1 is MNHNY and CDR2 SVGAGI (reference sequence). With 5 bases clipped from V and 7 bases from J, the junction kept 7 bases outside the gene matches. There are 15 residues in the CDR3. As DNA, the CDR3 is TGTGCCAGCAGTCACCCGACAGGGGCAAATTCACCCCTCCACTTT. This codes for CASSHPTGANSPLHF.

The chain uses TRBV19 and TRBJ1-3, with unresolved D. CDR3 length equals 14 residues. Germline CDR1 reads LNHDA; CDR2 reads SQIVND (reference sequence). Deletions cut 4 bases from V and 0 bases from J, with 7 bases between. The CDR3 nucleotides are TGTGCCAGTAGTACCCCACTCTCTGGAAACACCATATATTTT. Translating it yields CASSTPLSGNTIYF.

The rearrangement uses TRBV19 and TRBJ2-4; 7 nucleotides line up with TRBD2. The V and J ends lost 5 bases and 5 bases, in that order; junction bases with no gene match: 6. Germline V lookup: CDR1 LNHDA, CDR2 SQIVND (reference sequence). The CDR3 is 14 amino acids. The CDR3 sequence: CASSALGRENIQYF. The CDR3 region has the DNA TGTGCCAGTAGTGCTCTAGGGAGGGAAAACATTCAGTACTTC.

V usage is TRBV5-1 and J usage is TRBJ2-7, with no clear D. The CDR3 covers 13 residues. V was trimmed by 0 bases and J by 6 bases, leaving 10 bases between them. The V gene's germline CDR1 is SGHRS and CDR2 YFSETQ. The chain's CDR3 is CASSLAVGFEQYF. As DNA, the CDR3 is TGCGCCAGCAGCTTGGCGGTCGGGTTCGAGCAGTACTTC.

The rearrangement uses TRBV18 and TRBJ2-5; 8 nucleotides line up with TRBD1. The CDR3 runs 15 residues. Germline-derived CDR1 and CDR2 are KGHSH and LQKENI. V was pared by 2 bases and J by 4 bases, with 6 bases of the junction left unmatched. CDR3 nucleotides: TGTGCCAGCTCACCAGTGGCAGGGGGCGGAGAGACCCAGTACTTC. Amino acids: CASSPVAGGGETQYF.

V usage is TRBV5-1 and J usage is TRBJ1-2; D is unclear. This CDR3 has 14 amino acids. Germline V gives CDR1 SGHRS, CDR2 YFSETQ. V was cut by 0 bases and J by 6 bases, with 12 bases left in between. CDR3 nucleotide sequence: TGCGCCAGCAGCTTGGAGTTTAGTGCCCATGGCTACACCTTC. Encoded protein: CASSLEFSAHGYTF.

This clone was counted between two and nine times. The chain uses TRBV7-2 and TRBJ2-5; possible D gene TRBD2, 5 bases. This CDR3 is 13 amino acids long. V lost 5 bases and J 5 bases, leaving 12 bases between the germline ends. Germline V gene sequence: CDR1 SGHTA, CDR2 FQGNSA. CDR3 loop: CASSVYSVETQYF. In DNA form, the CDR3 reads TGTGCCAGCAGCGTATATAGCGTCGAGACCCAGTACTTC.

The CDR3 region is CASSKAEILRGFPTGYEQYF. Here the CDR3 DNA reads TGTGCCAGCAGCAAAGCCGAAATATTAAGGGGGTTCCCGACCGGCTACGAGCAGTACTTC. The genes are TRBV21-1 and TRBJ2-7; the table's D call, TRBD1, has no DNA check behind it. TRBV21-1 counts as a pseudogene. The CDR3 length is 20 residues.

V usage is TRBV7-3 and J usage is TRBJ1-1, with D possibly TRBD1 on 5 matching bases. The length of the CDR3 is 14 residues. Germline loops: CDR1 SGHTA, CDR2 FQGTGA. V was clipped by 2 bases and J by 6 bases, with 13 bases between them. In nucleotides, the CDR3 is TGTGCCAGCAGCTTACAGGGCCGAAGGTCTGAAGCTTTCTTT. It specifies CASSLQGRRSEAFF.